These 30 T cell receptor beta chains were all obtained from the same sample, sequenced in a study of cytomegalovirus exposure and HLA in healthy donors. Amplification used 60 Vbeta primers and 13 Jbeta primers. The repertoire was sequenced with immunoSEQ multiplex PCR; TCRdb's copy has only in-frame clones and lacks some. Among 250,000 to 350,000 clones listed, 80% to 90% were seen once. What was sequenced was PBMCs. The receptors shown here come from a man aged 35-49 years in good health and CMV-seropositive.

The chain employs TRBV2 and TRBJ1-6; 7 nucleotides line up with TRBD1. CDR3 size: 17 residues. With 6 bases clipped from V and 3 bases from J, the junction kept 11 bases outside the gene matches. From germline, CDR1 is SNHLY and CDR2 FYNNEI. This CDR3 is CASRESGQRIYNSPLHF. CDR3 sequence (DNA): TGTGCCAGCAGAGAATCGGGACAGCGAATCTATAATTCACCCCTCCACTTT.

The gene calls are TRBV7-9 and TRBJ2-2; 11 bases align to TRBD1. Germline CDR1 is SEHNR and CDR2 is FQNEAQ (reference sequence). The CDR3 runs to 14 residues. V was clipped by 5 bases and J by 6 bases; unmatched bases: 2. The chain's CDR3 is CASSRTGGPGELFF. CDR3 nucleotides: TGTGCCAGCAGCCGGACAGGGGGCCCCGGGGAGCTGTTTTTT.

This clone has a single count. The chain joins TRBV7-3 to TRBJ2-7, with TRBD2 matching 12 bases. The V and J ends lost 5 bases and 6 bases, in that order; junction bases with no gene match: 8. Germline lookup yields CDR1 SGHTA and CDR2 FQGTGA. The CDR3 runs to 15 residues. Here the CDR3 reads CASSPPSGRAIEQYF. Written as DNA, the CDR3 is TGTGCCAGCAGCCCTCCTAGCGGGAGGGCCATCGAGCAGTACTTC. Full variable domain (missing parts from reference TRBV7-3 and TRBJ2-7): GAGVSQTPSNKVTEKGKYVELRCDPISGHTALYWYRQSLGQGPEFLIYFQGTGAADDSGLPNDRFFAVRPEGSVSTLKIQRTERGDSAVYLCASSPPSGRAIEQYFGPGTRLTVT.

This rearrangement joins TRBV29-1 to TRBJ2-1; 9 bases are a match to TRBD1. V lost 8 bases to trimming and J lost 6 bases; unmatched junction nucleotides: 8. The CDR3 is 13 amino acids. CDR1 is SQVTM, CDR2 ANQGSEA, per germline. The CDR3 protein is CSSDRGALNEQFF. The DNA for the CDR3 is TGCAGCAGCGACAGGGGGGCTCTCAATGAGCAGTTCTTC.

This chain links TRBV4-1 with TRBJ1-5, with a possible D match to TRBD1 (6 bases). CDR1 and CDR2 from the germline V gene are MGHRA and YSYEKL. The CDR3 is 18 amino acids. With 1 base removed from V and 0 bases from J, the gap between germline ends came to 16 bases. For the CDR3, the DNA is TGCGCCAGCAGCCAAGTCACCAGGGGAAGAAATAGCAATCAGCCCCAGCATTTT. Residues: CASSQVTRGRNSNQPQHF.

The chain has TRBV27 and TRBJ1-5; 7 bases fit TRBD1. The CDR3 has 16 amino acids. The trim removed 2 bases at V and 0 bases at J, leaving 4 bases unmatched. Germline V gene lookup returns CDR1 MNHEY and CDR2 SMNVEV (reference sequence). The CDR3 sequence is CASSLPTGTSNQPQHF. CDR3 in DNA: TGTGCCAGCAGTTTACCGACAGGGACTAGCAATCAGCCCCAGCATTTT.

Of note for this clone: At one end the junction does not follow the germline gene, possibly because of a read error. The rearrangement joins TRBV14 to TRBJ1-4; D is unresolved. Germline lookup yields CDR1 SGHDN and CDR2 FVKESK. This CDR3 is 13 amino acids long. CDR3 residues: CATSRAFNEKLFF. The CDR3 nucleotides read TGTGCCACCAGCAGAGCTTTTAATGAAAAACTGTTTTTT.

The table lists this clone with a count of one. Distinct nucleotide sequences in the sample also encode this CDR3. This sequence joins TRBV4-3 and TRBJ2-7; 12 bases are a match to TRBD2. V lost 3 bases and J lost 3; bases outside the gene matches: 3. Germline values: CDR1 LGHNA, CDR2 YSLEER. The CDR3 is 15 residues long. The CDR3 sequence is CASSQRTSGNYEQYF. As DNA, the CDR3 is TGCGCCAGCAGCCAGAGGACTAGCGGGAACTACGAGCAGTACTTC.

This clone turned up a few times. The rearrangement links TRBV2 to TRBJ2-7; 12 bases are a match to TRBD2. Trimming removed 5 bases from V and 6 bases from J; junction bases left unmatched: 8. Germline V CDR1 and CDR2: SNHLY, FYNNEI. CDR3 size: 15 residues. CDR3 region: CASSIGLAGRSEQYF. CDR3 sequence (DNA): TGTGCCAGCAGTATTGGACTAGCGGGACGGTCCGAGCAGTACTTC.

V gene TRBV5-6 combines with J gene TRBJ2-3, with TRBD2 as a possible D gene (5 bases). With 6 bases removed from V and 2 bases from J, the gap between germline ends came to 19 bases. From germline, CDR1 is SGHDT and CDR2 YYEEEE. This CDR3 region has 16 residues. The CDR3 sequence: CASNPPSGYSTDTQYF. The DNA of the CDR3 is TGTGCCAGCAACCCCCCGAGCGGTTACTCCACAGATACGCAGTATTTT.

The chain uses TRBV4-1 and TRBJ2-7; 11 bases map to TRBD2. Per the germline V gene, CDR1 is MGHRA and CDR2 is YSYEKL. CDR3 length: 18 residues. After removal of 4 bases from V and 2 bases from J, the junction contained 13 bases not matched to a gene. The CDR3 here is CASSRGGILAGEAYEQYF. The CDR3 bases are TGCGCCAGCAGCCGCGGGGGGATACTAGCGGGAGAGGCCTACGAGCAGTACTTC.

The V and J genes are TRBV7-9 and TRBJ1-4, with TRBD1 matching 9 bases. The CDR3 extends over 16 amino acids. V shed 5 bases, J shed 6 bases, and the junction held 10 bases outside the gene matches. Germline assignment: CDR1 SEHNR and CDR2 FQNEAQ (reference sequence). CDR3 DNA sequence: TGTGCCAGCAGCGGACGGACAGGGGCCGCCTATGAAAAACTGTTTTTT. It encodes CASSGRTGAAYEKLFF.

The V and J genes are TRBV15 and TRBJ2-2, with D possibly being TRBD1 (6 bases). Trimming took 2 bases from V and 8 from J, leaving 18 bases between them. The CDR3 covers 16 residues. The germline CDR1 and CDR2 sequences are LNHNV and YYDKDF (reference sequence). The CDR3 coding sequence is TGTGCCACCAGCAGACATAGCAGGGGCGGCTCGGGGGAGCTGTTTTTT. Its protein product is CATSRHSRGGSGELFF.

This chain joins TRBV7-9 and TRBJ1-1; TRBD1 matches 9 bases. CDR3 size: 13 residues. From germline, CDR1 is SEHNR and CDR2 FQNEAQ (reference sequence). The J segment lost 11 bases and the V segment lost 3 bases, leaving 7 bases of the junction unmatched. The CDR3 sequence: CASSLGQGDGAFF. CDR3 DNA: TGTGCCAGCAGCTTGGGACAGGGCGACGGCGCTTTCTTT.

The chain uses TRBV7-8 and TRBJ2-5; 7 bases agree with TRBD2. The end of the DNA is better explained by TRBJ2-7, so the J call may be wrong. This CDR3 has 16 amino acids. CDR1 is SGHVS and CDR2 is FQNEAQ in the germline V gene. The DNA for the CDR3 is TGTGCCAGCACATGGACGCGGACTAGACGATCCTACGAGCAGTACTTC. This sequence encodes CASTWTRTRRSYEQYF.

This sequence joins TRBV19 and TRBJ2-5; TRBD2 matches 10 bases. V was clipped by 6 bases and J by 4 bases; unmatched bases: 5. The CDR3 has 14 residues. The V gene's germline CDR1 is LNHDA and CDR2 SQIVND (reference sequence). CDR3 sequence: CASRRAGGPETQYF. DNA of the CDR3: TGTGCCAGTAGGCGAGCGGGAGGGCCAGAGACCCAGTACTTC.

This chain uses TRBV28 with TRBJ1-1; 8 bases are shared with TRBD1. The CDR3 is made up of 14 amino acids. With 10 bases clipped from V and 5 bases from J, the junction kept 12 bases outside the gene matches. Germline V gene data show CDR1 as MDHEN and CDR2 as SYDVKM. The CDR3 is CAILARGQRTEAFF. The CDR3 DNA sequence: TGTGCCATCCTAGCCAGGGGGCAGAGAACTGAAGCTTTCTTT.

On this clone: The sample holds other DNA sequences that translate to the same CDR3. CDR3 nucleotides: TGTGCCAGTAGTAAGACAGGAGGCAATCAGCCCCAGCATTTT. Residues: CASSKTGGNQPQHF. V usage is TRBV19 and J usage is TRBJ1-5; maybe TRBD1 (6 bases). The CDR3 loop spans 14 amino acids. CDR1 is LNHDA, CDR2 SQIVND, per germline (reference sequence). V lost 4 bases and J lost 2, with 9 bases in between. Based on the CDR3 plus reference TRBV19 and TRBJ1-5, the full variable domain is DGGITQSPKYLFRKEGQNVTLSCEQNLNHDAMYWYRQDPGQGLRLIYYSQIVNDFQKGDIAEGYSVSREKKESFPLTVTSAQKNPTAFYLCASSKTGGNQPQHFGDGTRLSIL.

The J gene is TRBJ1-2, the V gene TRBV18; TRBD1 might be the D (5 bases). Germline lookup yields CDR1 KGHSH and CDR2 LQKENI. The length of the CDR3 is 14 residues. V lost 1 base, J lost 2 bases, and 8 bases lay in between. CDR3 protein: CASSPLTENYGYTF. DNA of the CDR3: TGTGCCAGCTCACCACTGACAGAAAACTATGGCTACACCTTC.

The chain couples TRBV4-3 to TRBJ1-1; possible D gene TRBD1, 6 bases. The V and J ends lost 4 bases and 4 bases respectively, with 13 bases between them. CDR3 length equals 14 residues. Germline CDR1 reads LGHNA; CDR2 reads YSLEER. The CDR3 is CASSLDRLSTEAFF. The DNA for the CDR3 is TGCGCCAGCAGCCTTGACAGGCTGAGCACTGAAGCTTTCTTT.

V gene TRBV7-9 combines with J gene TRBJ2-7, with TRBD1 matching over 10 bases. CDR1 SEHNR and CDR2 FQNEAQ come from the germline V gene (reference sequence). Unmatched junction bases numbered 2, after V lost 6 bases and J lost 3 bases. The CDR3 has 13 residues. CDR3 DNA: TGTGCCAGCAGGGGACAGGGGCGCTACGAGCAGTACTTC. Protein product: CASRGQGRYEQYF. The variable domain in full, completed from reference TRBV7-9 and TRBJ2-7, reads DTGVSQNPRHKITKRGQNVTFRCDPISEHNRLYWYRQTLGQGPEFLTYFQNEAQLEKSRLLSDRFSAERPKGSFSTLEIQRTEQGDSAMYLCASRGQGRYEQYFGPGTRLTVT.

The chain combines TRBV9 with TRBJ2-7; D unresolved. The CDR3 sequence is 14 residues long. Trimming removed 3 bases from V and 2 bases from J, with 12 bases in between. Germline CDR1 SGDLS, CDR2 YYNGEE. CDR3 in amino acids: CASSAGSIPYEQYF. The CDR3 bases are TGTGCCAGCAGCGCGGGTTCAATACCCTACGAGCAGTACTTC.

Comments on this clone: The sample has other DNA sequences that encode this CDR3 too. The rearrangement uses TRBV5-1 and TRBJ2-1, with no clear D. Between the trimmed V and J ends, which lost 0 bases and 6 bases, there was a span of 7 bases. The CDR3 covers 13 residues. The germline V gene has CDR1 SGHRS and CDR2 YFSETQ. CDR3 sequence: CASSLGAGNEQFF. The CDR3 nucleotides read TGCGCCAGCAGCTTGGGAGCTGGCAATGAGCAGTTCTTC.

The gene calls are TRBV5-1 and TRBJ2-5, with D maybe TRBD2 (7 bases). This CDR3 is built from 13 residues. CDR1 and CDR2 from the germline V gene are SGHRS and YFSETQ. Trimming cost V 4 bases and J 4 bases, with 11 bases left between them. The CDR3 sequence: CASSPRGGETQYF. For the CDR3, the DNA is TGCGCCAGCAGCCCGAGGGGGGGAGAGACCCAGTACTTC.

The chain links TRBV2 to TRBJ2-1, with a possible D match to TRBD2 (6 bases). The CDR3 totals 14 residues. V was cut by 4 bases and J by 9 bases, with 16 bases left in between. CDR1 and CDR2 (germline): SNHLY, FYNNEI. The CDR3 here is CASSATGVLGEQFF. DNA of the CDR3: TGTGCCAGCAGTGCAACGGGAGTGTTGGGTGAGCAGTTCTTC.

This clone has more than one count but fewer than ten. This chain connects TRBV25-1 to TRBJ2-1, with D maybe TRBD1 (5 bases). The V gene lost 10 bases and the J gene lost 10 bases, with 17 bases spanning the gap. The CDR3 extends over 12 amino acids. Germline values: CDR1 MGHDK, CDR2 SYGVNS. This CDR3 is CATSYVRQEQFF. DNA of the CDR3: TGTGCCACCTCTTACGTACGACAGGAGCAGTTCTTC.

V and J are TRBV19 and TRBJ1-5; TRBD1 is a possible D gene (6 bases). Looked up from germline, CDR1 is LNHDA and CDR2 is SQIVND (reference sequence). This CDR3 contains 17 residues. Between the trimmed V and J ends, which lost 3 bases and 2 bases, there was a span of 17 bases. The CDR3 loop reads CASSIGPRGARNQPQHF. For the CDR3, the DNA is TGTGCCAGTAGTATTGGCCCTCGGGGGGCCCGCAATCAGCCCCAGCATTTT.

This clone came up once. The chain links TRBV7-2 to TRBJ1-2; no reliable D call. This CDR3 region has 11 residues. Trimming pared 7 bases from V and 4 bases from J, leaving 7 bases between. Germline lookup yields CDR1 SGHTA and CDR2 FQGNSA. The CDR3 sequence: CASTYLYGYTF. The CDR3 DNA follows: TGTGCCAGCACTTATCTCTATGGCTACACCTTC.

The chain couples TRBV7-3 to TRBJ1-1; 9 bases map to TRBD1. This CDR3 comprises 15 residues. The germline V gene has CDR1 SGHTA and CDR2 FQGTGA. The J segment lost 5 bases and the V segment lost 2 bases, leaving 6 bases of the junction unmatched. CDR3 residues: CASSLRGTGKTEAFF. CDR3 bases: TGTGCCAGCAGCTTACGGGGGACAGGGAAGACTGAAGCTTTCTTT.

The CDR3 DNA reads TGTGCCAGCAGCTTCTCGGGTTCTAGCAATCAGCCCCAGCATTTT. Translated, it gives CASSFSGSSNQPQHF. The J gene is TRBJ1-5, the V gene TRBV7-9; D gene unclear. The V end lost 3 bases, the J end lost 0 bases, and 9 bases lay between the germline ends. The germline V gene has CDR1 SEHNR and CDR2 FQNEAQ (reference sequence). The CDR3 extends over 15 amino acids.